The next 7 T cell receptor beta chains were all read from a single sample in a study of blood T cells in healthy people across ages. A sample-barcoded 5' primer and a J-beta primer mix were used in a second PCR of roughly 7 to 11 cycles. TCRdb re-called the 5' RACE reads with MiXCR, one entry per CDR3 protein. The repertoire holds roughly 1,000,000 distinct CDR3 sequences, about 23% seen once, with around 0.75% in the top ten. These data also featured in a second study, about T cells of mothers and their children.

Sequencing was done on a sample of blood. The origin of the receptors is a girl aged 2 to 10 in good health.

In its sample, this clonotype was seen a few times. The V and J genes are TRBV19 and TRBJ1-1; 7 bases match TRBD1. Per the germline V gene, CDR1 is LNHDA and CDR2 is SQIVND (reference sequence). V shed 6 bases, J shed 3 bases, and the junction held 4 bases outside the gene matches. CDR3 size: 13 residues. The CDR3 loop is CASRQDRDTEAFF. The DNA of the CDR3 is TGTGCCAGTAGACAAGACAGGGACACTGAAGCTTTCTTT.

This chain uses TRBV27 with TRBJ2-1; no clear D gene. This CDR3 is 14 amino acids long. Germline V lookup: CDR1 MNHEY, CDR2 SMNVEV (reference sequence). V lost 8 bases, J lost 4 bases, and 15 bases lay in between. CDR3 in DNA: TGTGCCAGCTCGGAGATCCTCAGATACAATGAGCAGTTCTTC. Translation: CASSEILRYNEQFF.

This clonotype was seen just once. The chain couples TRBV5-1 to TRBJ1-4, with 7 nucleotides matching TRBD1. Germline V gene sequence: CDR1 SGHRS, CDR2 YFSETQ. After removal of 4 bases from V and 7 bases from J, the junction contained 13 bases not matched to a gene. The CDR3 is 16 amino acids. Here the CDR3 reads CASSMAGTVGSEKLFF. The DNA for the CDR3 is TGCGCCAGCAGCATGGCGGGGACAGTGGGGAGTGAAAAACTGTTTTTT. Full variable domain (missing parts from reference TRBV5-1 and TRBJ1-4): KAGVTQTPRYLIKTRGQQVTLSCSPISGHRSVSWYQQTPGQGLQFLFEYFSETQRNKGNFPGRFSGRQFSNSRSEMNVSTLELGDSALYLCASSMAGTVGSEKLFFGSGTQLSVL.

This clonotype has only a few counts. V is TRBV29-1 and J is TRBJ1-1; no reliable D call. Germline V gene sequence: CDR1 SQVTM, CDR2 ANQGSEA. Trimming cost V 1 base and J 3 bases, with 9 bases left between them. The CDR3 totals 13 residues. The DNA for the CDR3 is TGCAGCGTTGAAGCCCTCCTGGACACTGAAGCTTTCTTT. The encoded protein is CSVEALLDTEAFF.

About this clonotype: The junction does not match germline at one end; this may be a read error. This chain connects TRBV20-1 to TRBJ2-5, with D tentatively TRBD2 (6 bases). The germline gives CDR1 DFQATT, CDR2 SNEGSKA (reference sequence). This CDR3 is 15 amino acids long. CDR3 loop: CSATRVVAATYEQCF. Written as DNA, the CDR3 is TGCAGTGCCACCCGCGTTGTAGCGGCTACCTACGAGCAGTGCTTC.

This clonotype was seen a handful of times. The CDR3 bases are TGTGCCAGCAGCTACCTATGGAAAGACCCTAGAGAGCAGTACTTC. Amino acid sequence: CASSYLWKDPREQYF. This chain links TRBV13 with TRBJ2-7, with no clear D. V was shortened by 4 bases and J by 7 bases, with 20 bases between the two germline ends. Germline CDR1 and CDR2: PRHDT and FYEKMQ (reference sequence). This CDR3 contains 15 residues. Using reference TRBV13 and TRBJ2-7 for the parts outside the CDR3, the full variable domain is AAGVIQSPRHLIKEKRETATLKCYPIPRHDTVYWYQQGPGQDPQFLISFYEKMQSDKGSIPDRFSAQQFSDYHSELNMSSLELGDSALYFCASSYLWKDPREQYFGPGTRLTVT.

In its sample, this clonotype was seen a few times. An end of the junction differs from the germline gene, which may be a read error. The rearrangement joins TRBV12-3 or TRBV12-4 to TRBJ1-2; D is ambiguous. CDR3 length: 13 amino acids. CDR3 loop: CASSQETLATLIF. The CDR3 nucleotides read TGTGCCAGCAGTCAGGAGACCTTGGCCACGCTAATCTTC.